These 30 T cell receptor beta chains were all obtained from the same sample, sequenced in a study of cytomegalovirus exposure and HLA in healthy donors. The PCR contained 60 Vbeta and 13 Jbeta primers. Data came from immunoSEQ multiplex PCR; TCRdb stores just in-frame clones and leaves some out. The sample shows 100,000 or so clones, about 80% of them seen only once. The sequencing input was PBMCs. Receptor source: a young man in good health and CMV-seronegative.

This chain links TRBV7-2 with TRBJ2-2; weak D call: TRBD1 (5 bases). The CDR3 length is 15 residues. From germline, CDR1 is SGHTA and CDR2 FQGNSA. Trimming stripped 4 bases from V and 1 base from J, with 10 bases between. In DNA, the CDR3 is TGTGCCAGCAGCTCGTCCAGGGTGAACACCGGGGAGCTGTTTTTT. Amino acids: CASSSSRVNTGELFF.

This chain joins TRBV5-1 and TRBJ2-5, with 10 bases that match TRBD2. Per the germline V gene, CDR1 is SGHRS and CDR2 is YFSETQ. The CDR3 length is 15 residues. J gave up 2 bases and V 2 bases, and 3 bases lay outside the gene matches. CDR3 sequence (DNA): TGCGCCAGCAGCTTTTCTAGCGGGAGACAAGAGACCCAGTACTTC. It is translated as CASSFSSGRQETQYF. The full variable domain, its missing parts supplied by reference TRBV5-1 and TRBJ2-5, is KAGVTQTPRYLIKTRGQQVTLSCSPISGHRSVSWYQQTPGQGLQFLFEYFSETQRNKGNFPGRFSGRQFSNSRSEMNVSTLELGDSALYLCASSFSSGRQETQYFGPGTRLLVL.

The rearrangement joins TRBV9 to TRBJ2-3, with D possibly being TRBD1 (5 bases). Germline V gene lookup returns CDR1 SGDLS and CDR2 YYNGEE. Trimming stripped 4 bases from V and 2 bases from J, with 11 bases between. The CDR3 runs 14 residues. DNA for the CDR3: TGTGCCAGCAGCCCAGACAGCTCCACAGATACGCAGTATTTT. It encodes CASSPDSSTDTQYF.

The chain couples TRBV4-1 to TRBJ1-5; 7 bases fit TRBD1. Germline V gene sequence: CDR1 MGHRA, CDR2 YSYEKL. This CDR3 region has 15 residues. Trimming at V came to 1 base and at J to 5 bases, leaving 5 bases not matched to a gene. The CDR3 region is CASSQVEQGHQPQHF. The CDR3, as DNA: TGCGCCAGCAGCCAAGTCGAACAGGGGCATCAGCCCCAGCATTTT.

The V call is TRBV10-3, the J call TRBJ2-2; D is uncertain. CDR1 and CDR2 (germline): ENHRY, SYGVKD. Trimming took 5 bases from V and 3 from J, leaving 10 bases between them. The CDR3 is made up of 14 amino acids. The CDR3 DNA reads as TGTGCCATCAGTCAACTACTTGACACCGGGGAGCTGTTTTTT. It codes for CAISQLLDTGELFF.

The CDR3 region is CASSFGNTGTGELFF. The CDR3, as DNA: TGTGCCAGCAGCTTTGGGAACACAGGAACCGGGGAGCTGTTTTTT. The V gene is TRBV7-9, the J gene TRBJ2-2; D possibly corresponds to TRBD1 (5 bases). Trimming stripped 3 bases from V and 5 bases from J, with 13 bases between. Germline CDR1 SEHNR, CDR2 FQNEAQ (reference sequence). CDR3 length equals 15 residues.

A few counts support this clone. The J gene is TRBJ1-1, the V gene TRBV7-9; D is undetermined. V was cut by 6 bases and J by 1 base, with 15 bases left in between. The CDR3 extends over 15 amino acids. CDR1 and CDR2 from the germline V gene are SEHNR and FQNEAQ (reference sequence). CDR3 in DNA: TGTGCCAGCAGGAAAGCGAGAGTTGAGAACACTGAAGCTTTCTTT. Its translation is CASRKARVENTEAFF.

The chain combines TRBV6-1 with TRBJ2-5; no definite D call. V shed 4 bases and J shed 4 bases, with 7 bases lying between them. This CDR3 is 12 amino acids long. The germline V gene has CDR1 MNHNS and CDR2 SASEGT. The CDR3 DNA is TGTGCCAGCAGTGGTCCATTAGAGACCCAGTACTTC. Amino acid sequence: CASSGPLETQYF.

The V call is TRBV7-2, the J call TRBJ2-7, with 8 bases aligning to TRBD2. This CDR3 is built from 14 residues. The V segment lost 2 bases and the J segment 1 base; nucleotides outside the gene matches: 1. Germline lookup yields CDR1 SGHTA and CDR2 FQGNSA. CDR3 DNA: TGTGCCAGCAGCTTACCGGGGGGGTCCTACGAGCAGTACTTC. Amino acid sequence: CASSLPGGSYEQYF.

The chain recombines TRBV28 with TRBJ2-7, with 8 bases identical to TRBD1. V dropped 7 bases and J dropped 7; count of bases not matched to a gene: 9. The CDR3 is 13 amino acids. From germline, CDR1 is MDHEN and CDR2 SYDVKM. This CDR3 is CASMDRAGGEQYF. Written as DNA, the CDR3 is TGTGCCAGCATGGACAGGGCCGGAGGGGAGCAGTACTTC. Complete variable domain (other parts from reference TRBV28 and TRBJ2-7): DVKVTQSSRYLVKRTGEKVFLECVQDMDHENMFWYRQDPGLGLRLIYFSYDVKMKEKGDIPEGYSVSREKKERFSLILESASTNQTSMYLCASMDRAGGEQYFGPGTRLTVT.

The V and J genes are TRBV30 and TRBJ2-3, with 8 bases matching TRBD2. V shed 0 bases, J shed 4 bases, and the junction held 6 bases outside the gene matches. CDR1 and CDR2 from the germline V gene are GTSNPN and SVGIG (reference sequence). This CDR3 contains 15 residues. This CDR3 reads CAWSVSGGAPDTQYF. The CDR3 nucleotides are TGTGCCTGGAGTGTCTCGGGGGGGGCCCCAGATACGCAGTATTTT.

This chain uses TRBV19 with TRBJ2-6, with 10 positions matching TRBD1. Germline V gives CDR1 LNHDA, CDR2 SQIVND (reference sequence). This CDR3 is built from 17 residues. V lost 3 bases and J lost 2; bases outside the gene matches: 4. CDR3 amino acids: CASSIPGQGPGANVLTF. For the CDR3, the DNA is TGTGCCAGTAGTATTCCGGGACAGGGGCCTGGGGCCAACGTCCTGACTTTC.

There are a few counts of this clone. The genes are TRBV19 and TRBJ1-1, with no clear D. With 11 bases removed from V and 5 bases from J, the gap between germline ends came to 12 bases. Germline V gene data show CDR1 as LNHDA and CDR2 as SQIVND (reference sequence). This CDR3 contains 11 residues. The chain's CDR3 is CAPKGLTEAFF. CDR3 sequence (DNA): TGTGCCCCCAAAGGACTAACTGAAGCTTTCTTT.

The V and J genes are TRBV28 and TRBJ2-5; 8 nucleotides line up with TRBD1. With 7 bases clipped from V and 6 bases from J, the junction kept 7 bases outside the gene matches. CDR3 size: 13 residues. The germline CDR1 and CDR2 sequences are MDHEN and SYDVKM. The CDR3, as DNA: TGTGCCAGCATGGACAGGGATGTAAAGACCCAGTACTTC. Translated, it gives CASMDRDVKTQYF. Based on the CDR3 plus reference TRBV28 and TRBJ2-5, the full variable domain is DVKVTQSSRYLVKRTGEKVFLECVQDMDHENMFWYRQDPGLGLRLIYFSYDVKMKEKGDIPEGYSVSREKKERFSLILESASTNQTSMYLCASMDRDVKTQYFGPGTRLLVL.

The chain recombines TRBV28 with TRBJ1-2; D may be TRBD1 (6 bases). Germline loops: CDR1 MDHEN, CDR2 SYDVKM. CDR3 length equals 13 residues. Between the trimmed V and J ends, which lost 3 bases and 6 bases, there was a span of 11 bases. This CDR3 is CASSFVGAHGYTF. The CDR3 bases are TGTGCCAGCAGTTTTGTGGGGGCTCATGGCTACACCTTC.

V is TRBV13 and J is TRBJ1-1; D remains unclear. Germline V CDR1 and CDR2: PRHDT, FYEKMQ (reference sequence). The V and J ends lost 1 base and 4 bases respectively, with 10 bases between them. The CDR3 runs to 14 residues. The CDR3 region has the DNA TGTGCCAGCAGCTTAGAGCGGGTCCGCACTGAAGCTTTCTTT. This translates into CASSLERVRTEAFF.

The rearrangement links TRBV15 to TRBJ2-1; possibly TRBD2 for D (5 bases). The CDR3 length is 16 residues. The germline CDR1 and CDR2 sequences are LNHNV and YYDKDF (reference sequence). V gave up 6 bases and J gave up 0 bases, with 15 bases separating them. The CDR3 spells CATSQGSEGSYNEQFF. For the CDR3, the DNA is TGTGCCACCAGTCAAGGGTCCGAGGGCTCCTACAATGAGCAGTTCTTC.

The chain carries TRBV9 and TRBJ2-5; D not certain. Trimming cost V 4 bases and J 7 bases, with 11 bases left between them. From germline, CDR1 is SGDLS and CDR2 YYNGEE. This CDR3 has 12 residues. Written as DNA, the CDR3 is TGTGCCAGCAGCTCCTTCCCGGGGACCCAGTACTTC. It yields the protein CASSSFPGTQYF.

As DNA, the CDR3 is TGTGCCAGCAGCCTGGAGGGGACCTCCTACGAGCAGTACTTC. This encodes CASSLEGTSYEQYF. The V and J genes are TRBV27 and TRBJ2-7; TRBD2 is a possible D gene (6 bases). Trimming stripped 6 bases from V and 0 bases from J, with 12 bases between. The CDR3 spans 14 residues. CDR1 is MNHEY, CDR2 SMNVEV, per germline (reference sequence).

About this clone itself: This sample also contains other DNA sequences that code for the same CDR3. This chain links TRBV10-3 with TRBJ1-1, with TRBD1 as a possible D gene (6 bases). Trimming took off 6 bases at V and 4 bases at J, with 9 bases between the two ends. Looked up from germline, CDR1 is ENHRY and CDR2 is SYGVKD. The CDR3 is 12 amino acids. For the CDR3, the DNA is TGTGCCATCAGGGGAGGGGGCACTGAAGCTTTCTTT. The encoded protein is CAIRGGGTEAFF.

The chain couples TRBV19 to TRBJ2-5; TRBD1 might be the D (5 bases). V lost 5 bases to trimming and J lost 4 bases, with 17 bases between them. Germline V gene data show CDR1 as LNHDA and CDR2 as SQIVND (reference sequence). The length of the CDR3 is 15 residues. In DNA form, the CDR3 reads TGTGCCAGTAGTGAGGCACAGGTGTCTGGAGAGACCCAGTACTTC. It is translated as CASSEAQVSGETQYF.

This clone turned up a few times. This chain uses TRBV7-2 with TRBJ1-5; maybe TRBD1 (5 bases). V was clipped by 4 bases and J by 6 bases, with 16 bases between them. Germline values: CDR1 SGHTA, CDR2 FQGNSA. The CDR3 is 15 residues long. The CDR3 is CASSWMGGRTQPQHF. CDR3 sequence (DNA): TGTGCCAGCAGCTGGATGGGGGGGAGAACTCAGCCCCAGCATTTT.

There are a few counts of this clone. This chain joins TRBV28 and TRBJ1-1; D not certain. Germline V gives CDR1 MDHEN, CDR2 SYDVKM. The germline V and J ends were trimmed by 5 bases and 1 base, with 14 bases remaining between them. This CDR3 spans 15 amino acids. CDR3 region: CASSHPRSGNTEAFF. The CDR3, as DNA: TGTGCCAGCAGTCACCCTCGTTCGGGGAACACTGAAGCTTTCTTT.

This clone was seen a few times. The chain employs TRBV29-1 and TRBJ2-7; D may be TRBD1 (5 bases). Trimming took 3 bases from V and 5 from J, leaving 11 bases between them. The CDR3 totals 12 residues. Germline CDR1 is SQVTM and CDR2 is ANQGSEA. Here the CDR3 reads CSVEARANEQYF. The CDR3 nucleotides read TGCAGCGTTGAGGCCAGGGCGAACGAGCAGTACTTC.

The rearrangement joins TRBV5-1 to TRBJ2-7; 9 positions agree with TRBD2. Germline V lookup: CDR1 SGHRS, CDR2 YFSETQ. V lost 5 bases, J lost 5 bases, and 8 bases stayed unmatched. The CDR3 has 14 residues. Written as DNA, the CDR3 is TGCGCCAGCAGGGTGGGGACTAGCTTCGACGAGCAGTACTTC. Protein product: CASRVGTSFDEQYF.

As DNA, the CDR3 is TGTGCCAGCAGACCAGGGGGATCGAATGGCTACACCTTC. It codes for CASRPGGSNGYTF. This chain links TRBV6-5 with TRBJ1-2, with TRBD1 identical over 7 bases. The junction had 7 bases not matched to a gene; V was cut back by 6 bases and J by 6 bases. This CDR3 is built from 13 residues. Looked up from germline, CDR1 is MNHEY and CDR2 is SVGAGI.

V gene TRBV27 combines with J gene TRBJ1-5, with 7 bases fitting TRBD1. CDR1 is MNHEY and CDR2 is SMNVEV in the germline V gene (reference sequence). The CDR3 totals 16 residues. With 1 base clipped from V and 9 bases from J, the junction kept 12 bases outside the gene matches. CDR3 nucleotide sequence: TGTGCCAGCAGTTTATACGCGGGGACAGAGGGTCGGCCCCAGCATTTT. This translates into CASSLYAGTEGRPQHF.

In its sample, this clone was seen a few times. This sequence joins TRBV6-5 and TRBJ2-3, with TRBD1 identical over 8 bases. This CDR3 is 16 amino acids long. Germline-derived CDR1 and CDR2 are MNHEY and SVGAGI. The trim removed 4 bases at V and 4 bases at J, leaving 10 bases unmatched. The CDR3 DNA is TGTGCCAGCAGTTCGGACAGGGAAGGTGTTGCAGATACGCAGTATTTT. Translated, it gives CASSSDREGVADTQYF.

The chain links TRBV18 to TRBJ2-7; TRBD2 agrees at 12 bases. Germline CDR1 reads KGHSH; CDR2 reads LQKENI. This CDR3 comprises 15 residues. J gave up 7 bases and V 5 bases, and 9 bases lay outside the gene matches. CDR3 in amino acids: CASSGASGRAGEQYF. The CDR3 DNA is TGTGCCAGCTCAGGAGCTAGCGGGAGGGCCGGAGAGCAGTACTTC.

The table lists this clone with a count of one. The genes are TRBV7-2 and TRBJ1-1; possible D gene TRBD1, 5 bases. The CDR3 totals 15 residues. Germline V gene sequence: CDR1 SGHTA, CDR2 FQGNSA. Trimming stripped 1 base from V and 5 bases from J, with 14 bases between. CDR3 protein: CASSLGDSLATEAFF. CDR3 DNA sequence: TGTGCCAGCAGCTTAGGGGACTCCCTGGCGACTGAAGCTTTCTTT.